Below are 23 T cell receptor beta chains sequenced from a single sample in a study of CD8 T cells in Susac syndrome. An input of roughly 0.45 to 1 ug of RNA was subjected to reverse transcription using random hexamers. TCRdb re-called the immunoSEQ multiplex PCR reads through MiXCR, storing one row per CDR3 protein. The top ten clones hold roughly 0.55% of a sample with approximately 70,000 distinct CDR3 sequences, 94% of them seen once. Input material: CD8+ T cells from PBMCs. The receptors were sampled from a human donor with multiple sclerosis.

This clonotype appeared a single time. The chain joins TRBV11-3 to TRBJ2-1; 7 bases match TRBD1. CDR3 length: 13 amino acids. In germline, CDR1 is SGHNT, CDR2 YENEEA. J lost 9 bases, V lost 5 bases, and 7 bases had no gene match. The CDR3 loop reads CASSLRQGPEQFF. The CDR3 nucleotides read TGTGCCAGCAGCCTGAGACAGGGCCCTGAGCAGTTCTTC.

The genes are TRBV19 and TRBJ2-7; 10 bases are a match to TRBD2. Per the germline V gene, CDR1 is LNHDA and CDR2 is SQIVND (reference sequence). The CDR3 loop spans 15 amino acids. V shed 0 bases, J shed 2 bases, and the junction held 1 base outside the gene matches. The CDR3 spells CASSIELAGTYEQYF. CDR3 DNA sequence: TGTGCCAGTAGTATAGAACTAGCGGGGACCTACGAGCAGTACTTC.

This sequence joins TRBV4-3 and TRBJ1-1; the D gene is possibly TRBD1 (6 bases). This CDR3 has 15 residues. V was shortened by 0 bases and J by 11 bases, with 19 bases between the two germline ends. Germline V lookup: CDR1 LGHNA, CDR2 YSLEER. The CDR3 loop is CASSQDIGQGQDAFF. CDR3 nucleotides: TGCGCCAGCAGCCAAGATATCGGCCAGGGGCAGGATGCTTTCTTT.

This clonotype was seen a handful of times. The V gene is TRBV9, the J gene TRBJ2-1, with 9 bases that match TRBD2. The V gene's germline CDR1 is SGDLS and CDR2 YYNGEE. This CDR3 comprises 14 residues. V lost 4 bases to trimming and J lost 5 bases; unmatched junction nucleotides: 4. CDR3 protein: CASSRTSAHNEQFF. The CDR3 DNA is TGTGCCAGCAGCCGGACTAGCGCTCACAATGAGCAGTTCTTC.

The DNA for the CDR3 is TGTGCCAGCAGCCGGGGTAGTAATCAGCCCCAGCATTTT. Protein product: CASSRGSNQPQHF. This chain connects TRBV7-9 to TRBJ1-5, with D unresolved. Per germline, CDR1 SEHNR and CDR2 FQNEAQ (reference sequence). V dropped 5 bases and J dropped 4 bases, with 9 bases sitting between them. The CDR3 length is 13 residues. The full variable domain, rest sourced from reference TRBV7-9 and TRBJ1-5, is DTGVSQNPRHKITKRGQNVTFRCDPISEHNRLYWYRQTLGQGPEFLTYFQNEAQLEKSRLLSDRFSAERPKGSFSTLEIQRTEQGDSAMYLCASSRGSNQPQHFGDGTRLSIL.

The chain couples TRBV20-1 to TRBJ2-7, with D perhaps matching TRBD2 (6 bases). Trimming stripped 6 bases from V and 7 bases from J, with 28 bases between. The CDR3 covers 16 residues. Germline V gene lookup returns CDR1 DFQATT and CDR2 SNEGSKA (reference sequence). The CDR3 spells CSAHITPRDSPMEQYF. CDR3 nucleotides: TGCAGTGCACATATCACACCCCGGGACTCTCCGATGGAGCAGTACTTC.

The chain recombines TRBV14 with TRBJ2-5, with a possible D match to TRBD1 (6 bases). The CDR3 has 13 residues. CDR1 and CDR2 (germline): SGHDN, FVKESK. V gave up 4 bases and J gave up 0 bases, with 6 bases separating them. The CDR3 protein is CASSRTDQETQYF. CDR3 sequence (DNA): TGTGCCAGCAGCCGGACAGACCAAGAGACCCAGTACTTC.

This clonotype was detected only once. V usage is TRBV27 and J usage is TRBJ2-7, with no clear D. The CDR3 runs to 13 residues. V was clipped by 2 bases and J by 5 bases, with 10 bases between them. The germline gives CDR1 MNHEY, CDR2 SMNVEV (reference sequence). The CDR3 sequence: CASSLVGNHEQYF. CDR3 bases: TGTGCCAGCAGTTTAGTAGGGAACCACGAGCAGTACTTC.

V and J are TRBV20-1 and TRBJ2-5; D is unresolved. The germline V and J ends were trimmed by 1 base and 5 bases, with 5 bases remaining between them. The CDR3 is 11 residues long. The V gene's germline CDR1 is DFQATT and CDR2 SNEGSKA (reference sequence). This CDR3 is CSARVLETQYF. CDR3 sequence (DNA): TGCAGTGCTAGAGTGCTGGAGACCCAGTACTTC.

In DNA form, the CDR3 reads TGTGCCAGCAGTTTCCTAGCGGGGGGTAGCACAGATACGCAGTATTTT. Amino acid sequence: CASSFLAGGSTDTQYF. V gene TRBV27 combines with J gene TRBJ2-3; 11 bases fit TRBD2. Germline V gene sequence: CDR1 MNHEY, CDR2 SMNVEV (reference sequence). CDR3 length: 16 amino acids. V gave up 3 bases and J gave up 0 bases; unmatched junction bases: 2.

This chain links TRBV27 with TRBJ2-7; D call uncertain. Trimming took off 3 bases at V and 2 bases at J, with 17 bases between the two ends. This CDR3 is 16 amino acids long. Per the germline V gene, CDR1 is MNHEY and CDR2 is SMNVEV (reference sequence). The CDR3 DNA sequence: TGTGCCAGCAGTTTTCTCCGGCCCCCGAGCGCCTACGAGCAGTACTTC. This sequence encodes CASSFLRPPSAYEQYF.

The genes are TRBV5-6 and TRBJ1-2, with no clear D. Per germline, CDR1 SGHDT and CDR2 YYEEEE. V lost 4 bases, J lost 13 bases, and 17 bases lay in between. CDR3 length: 12 residues. This CDR3 reads CASSPGRQVATF. DNA of the CDR3: TGTGCCAGCAGCCCCGGGCGGCAGGTTGCCACCTTC.

CDR3 amino acids: CASSVDLSGYNEQFF. CDR3 sequence (DNA): TGTGCCAGCAGCGTAGACCTCAGTGGCTACAATGAGCAGTTCTTC. The chain combines TRBV9 with TRBJ2-1; D remains ambiguous. V dropped 0 bases and J dropped 3 bases, with 10 bases sitting between them. The CDR3 spans 15 residues. Germline assignment: CDR1 SGDLS and CDR2 YYNGEE.

This chain connects TRBV7-2 to TRBJ2-5; the match to TRBD1 covers 7 bases. The CDR3 has 14 amino acids. Germline V gene lookup returns CDR1 SGHTA and CDR2 FQGNSA. V trimming: 6 bases; J trimming: 2 bases; junction bases outside the gene matches: 6. CDR3 amino acids: CASSSTGEQETQYF. DNA for the CDR3: TGTGCCAGCAGTTCAACAGGGGAACAAGAGACCCAGTACTTC.

The chain employs TRBV9 and TRBJ1-2; maybe TRBD1 (5 bases). This CDR3 comprises 12 residues. Germline V gives CDR1 SGDLS, CDR2 YYNGEE. The V gene lost 3 bases and the J gene lost 8 bases, with 11 bases spanning the gap. CDR3 sequence: CASSATGRGYTF. The DNA of the CDR3 is TGTGCCAGCAGCGCAACAGGACGGGGCTACACCTTC.

Written as DNA, the CDR3 is TGCGCCAGCAGCCAAGCCAGGGGGGACTACGAGCAGTACTTC. Protein product: CASSQARGDYEQYF. The rearrangement uses TRBV4-3 and TRBJ2-7; TRBD1 might be the D (7 bases). The CDR3 totals 14 residues. CDR1 is LGHNA, CDR2 YSLEER, per germline. The ends were cut back, 1 base at V and 3 bases at J, with 10 bases in the middle.

The chain is built from TRBV24-1 and TRBJ1-1, with 10 positions matching TRBD1. Germline V CDR1 and CDR2: KGHDR, SFDVKD. The CDR3 spans 14 residues. Trimming cost V 0 bases and J 9 bases; bases outside gene matches: 3. CDR3 DNA: TGTGCCACCAGTGATTTGGGACAGGGGGGGAAAGCTTTCTTT. It translates to CATSDLGQGGKAFF.

In its sample, this clonotype was seen once. The chain carries TRBV2 and TRBJ2-3; 9 bases map to TRBD2. Germline CDR1 is SNHLY and CDR2 is FYNNEI. V lost 5 bases, J lost 0 bases, and 3 bases stayed unmatched. This CDR3 region has 15 residues. The chain's CDR3 is CASSKTSGSTDTQYF. CDR3 nucleotide sequence: TGTGCCAGCAGTAAGACTAGCGGTAGCACAGATACGCAGTATTTT. The variable domain in full, with the rest retrieved from reference TRBV2 and TRBJ2-3, is EPEVTQTPSHQVTQMGQEVILRCVPISNHLYFYWYRQILGQKVEFLVSFYNNEISEKSEIFDDQFSVERPDGSNFTLKIRSTKLEDSAMYFCASSKTSGSTDTQYFGPGTRLTVL.

J is TRBJ2-1 and V is TRBV20-1; 11 bases fit TRBD2. After removal of 5 bases from V and 4 bases from J, the junction contained 7 bases not matched to a gene. Per the germline V gene, CDR1 is DFQATT and CDR2 is SNEGSKA (reference sequence). This CDR3 region has 15 residues. CDR3 DNA: TGCAGTGCTCCTCCGGGACTAGCGGAGTACAATGAGCAGTTCTTC. Protein sequence: CSAPPGLAEYNEQFF.

The chain carries TRBV13 and TRBJ2-7; TRBD2 agrees at 13 bases. There are 16 residues in the CDR3. The germline V gene has CDR1 PRHDT and CDR2 FYEKMQ (reference sequence). Trimming at V came to 5 bases and at J to 3 bases, leaving 7 bases not matched to a gene. CDR3 coding DNA: TGTGCCAGCAGCCCTAAACGGACTAGCGGGGGCTACGAGCAGTACTTC. As protein: CASSPKRTSGGYEQYF.

CDR3 coding DNA: TGTGCCAGCAGCTACAGGGAGGGGGATGAAAAACTGTTTTTT. It yields the protein CASSYREGDEKLFF. The chain links TRBV28 to TRBJ1-4; D is possibly TRBD1 (6 bases). Germline V lookup: CDR1 MDHEN, CDR2 SYDVKM. V gave up 6 bases and J gave up 6 bases, with 14 bases separating them. There are 14 residues in the CDR3.

The chain joins TRBV13 to TRBJ2-7, with D hard to call. Per the germline V gene, CDR1 is PRHDT and CDR2 is FYEKMQ (reference sequence). The CDR3 contains 16 residues. V was clipped by 4 bases and J by 3 bases, with 19 bases between them. The CDR3 nucleotides read TGTGCCAGCAGCTCCCGGTCCGGCAGGTTGGACTACGAGCAGTACTTC. It encodes CASSSRSGRLDYEQYF.

The chain couples TRBV19 to TRBJ2-2; possible D gene TRBD1, 5 bases. V was pared by 5 bases and J by 13 bases, with 11 bases between. CDR1 and CDR2 (germline): LNHDA, SQIVND (reference sequence). The CDR3 runs 11 residues. CDR3 nucleotide sequence: TGTGCCAGTAGTTCCCAGGGCATGCTGTTTTTT. Translated, it gives CASSSQGMLFF.